This TCR beta chain stems from a study of cytomegalovirus exposure and HLA in healthy donors. Study-level points and caveats: Three of the chains that were CMV-associated were confirmed in vitro to be specific for CMV antigens. Rare TCR sequences predominated, though certain public TCRs were found in many donors.

With V trimmed by 6 bases and J by 7 bases, 3 bases remained unmatched. CDR1 is SNHLY and CDR2 is FYNNEI in the germline V gene. The CDR3 is made up of 13 amino acids. The method was immunoSEQ multiplex PCR; TCRdb's version includes in-frame clones alone and lacks a portion of them. The table records tens of thousands of clones, 90% to 97% of them present only once. Comment on this clone: Its specificity is not known.

Sequencing used PBMCs. The J gene is TRBJ1-5, the V gene TRBV2, with 10 nucleotides matching TRBD1. The source is a woman between 18 and 29 years old in good health and CMV-seronegative. CDR3 amino acids: CASRDRGQQPQHF. The CDR3 region has the DNA TGTGCCAGCAGAGACAGGGGGCAGCAGCCCCAGCATTTT.